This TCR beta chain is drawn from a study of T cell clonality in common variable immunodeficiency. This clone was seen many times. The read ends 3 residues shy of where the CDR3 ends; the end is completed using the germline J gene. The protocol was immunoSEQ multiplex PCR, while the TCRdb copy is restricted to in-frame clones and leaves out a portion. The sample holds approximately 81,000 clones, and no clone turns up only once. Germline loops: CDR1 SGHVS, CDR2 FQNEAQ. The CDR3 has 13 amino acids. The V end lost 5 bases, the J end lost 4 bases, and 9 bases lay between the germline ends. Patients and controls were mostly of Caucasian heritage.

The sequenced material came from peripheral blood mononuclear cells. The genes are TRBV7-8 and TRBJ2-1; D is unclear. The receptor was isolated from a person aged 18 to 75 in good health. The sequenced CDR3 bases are TGTGCCAGCAGCGTAGGGCCTTACAATGAG. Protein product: CASSVGPYNE. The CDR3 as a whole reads CASSVGPYNEQFF.